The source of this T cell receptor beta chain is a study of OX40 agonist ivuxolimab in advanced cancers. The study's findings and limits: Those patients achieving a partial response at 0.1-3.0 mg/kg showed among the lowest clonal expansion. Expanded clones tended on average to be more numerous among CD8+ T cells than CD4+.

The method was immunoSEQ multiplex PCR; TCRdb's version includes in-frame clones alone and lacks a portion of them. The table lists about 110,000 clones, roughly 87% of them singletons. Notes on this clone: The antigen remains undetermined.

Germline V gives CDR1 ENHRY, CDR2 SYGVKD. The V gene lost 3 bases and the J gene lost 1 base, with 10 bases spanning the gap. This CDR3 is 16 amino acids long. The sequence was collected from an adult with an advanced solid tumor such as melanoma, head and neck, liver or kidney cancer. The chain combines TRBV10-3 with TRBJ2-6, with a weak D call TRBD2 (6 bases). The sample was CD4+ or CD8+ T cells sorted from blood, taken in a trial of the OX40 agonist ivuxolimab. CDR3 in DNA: TGTGCCATCAGTGACGTCGGGGGTTCTGGGGCCAACGTCCTGACTTTC. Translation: CAISDVGGSGANVLTF.